The rows below give T cell receptor beta chains drawn from one sample of a study of blood T cell repertoires in COVID-19. Measured with immunoSEQ multiplex PCR; TCRdb has only the in-frame clones, and not every one. Of around 300,000 clones in the sample, 88% were seen once. The sample was PBMCs or T cells enriched from blood (not recorded which). These TCRs come from a woman between 45 and 65 years old who had recovered from COVID-19. Each CDR3 is given with its conserved first and last residue. A D gene is named only where the DNA matches it firmly. Clone size, where shown, is once, few, many, or a class for clones that have expanded.

d_call	j_call	clone_size	v_call	cdr3_aa	cdr3_nt
TRBD2	TRBJ2-7	NA	TRBV15	CATSRAAGGPYEQYF	TGTGCCACCAGCAGAGCCGCGGGAGGGCCTTACGAGCAGTACTTC
TRBD2	TRBJ2-3	NA	TRBV12-3/TRBV12-4	CASKRGSTDTQYF	TGTGCCAGCAAGCGGGGTAGCACAGATACGCAGTATTTT
TRBD1	TRBJ1-4	NA	TRBV27	CASSPRDRGRTNEKLFF	TGTGCCAGCAGTCCCCGGGACAGGGGGCGAACTAATGAAAAACTGTTTTTT
TRBD2	TRBJ2-1	NA	TRBV11-3	CASSSRREDLNEQFF	TGTGCCAGCAGTTCACGCCGGGAGGATCTCAATGAGCAGTTCTTC
TRBD1	TRBJ2-5	NA	TRBV7-3	CASSLNRGETQYF	TGTGCCAGCAGCCTGAACAGGGGGGAGACCCAGTACTTC
TRBD1	TRBJ2-7	NA	TRBV6-1	CASSRDRVGEQYF	TGTGCCAGCAGCCGAGACAGGGTTGGGGAGCAGTACTTC
TRBD1	TRBJ1-2	NA	TRBV19	CASSARTGWANGYTF	TGTGCCAGTAGTGCCAGGACAGGGTGGGCGAATGGCTACACCTTC
NA	TRBJ2-7	once	TRBV7-2	CASGVARGDEQYF	TGTGCCTCAGGGGTGGCCCGGGGGGACGAGCAGTACTTC
NA	TRBJ2-1	NA	TRBV13	CASSLPVRGNNEQFF	TGTGCCAGCAGCTTACCCGTCCGGGGGAACAATGAGCAGTTCTTC
NA	TRBJ1-4	NA	TRBV5-1	CASTESRGEAKLFF	TGCGCCAGTACCGAAAGCAGGGGTGAAGCAAAACTGTTTTTT
TRBD1	TRBJ1-6	NA	TRBV11-2	CASSPWTGGDSPLHF	TGTGCCAGCAGCCCGTGGACAGGGGGAGATTCACCCCTCCACTTT
NA	TRBJ1-2	NA	TRBV15	CATRGRGMGANYGYTF	TGTGCCACCAGAGGCAGGGGAATGGGAGCTAACTATGGCTACACCTTC
TRBD1	TRBJ2-7	NA	TRBV18	CASSPTGTYEQYF	TGTGCCAGCTCACCGACAGGGACCTACGAGCAGTACTTC
TRBD1	TRBJ2-6	NA	TRBV9	CASSLQQGKSAGANVLTF	TGTGCCAGCAGCCTACAACAGGGGAAATCCGCCGGGGCCAACGTCCTGACTTTC
NA	TRBJ1-5	NA	TRBV6-4	CASSETYSNQPQHF	TGTGCCAGCAGTGAAACATATAGCAATCAGCCCCAGCATTTT
TRBD1	TRBJ1-4	NA	TRBV28	CASSLILGQGHEKLFF	TGTGCCAGCAGTTTAATCCTGGGACAGGGACATGAAAAACTGTTTTTT
NA	TRBJ1-1	once	TRBV9	CASSSSPGAMNTEAFF	TGTGCCAGCAGCTCCTCACCAGGGGCAATGAACACTGAAGCTTTCTTT
TRBD2	TRBJ2-1	NA	TRBV18	CASSIQGAGVGNEQFF	TGTGCCAGCTCTATCCAGGGCGCGGGAGTCGGTAATGAGCAGTTCTTC
NA	TRBJ1-1	NA	TRBV2	CASSEAPGGNTEAFF	TGTGCCAGCAGTGAAGCTCCGGGGGGGAACACTGAAGCTTTCTTT
NA	TRBJ1-1	NA	TRBV27	CASSLVRQSNTEAFF	TGTGCCAGCAGTTTAGTACGCCAGTCGAACACTGAAGCTTTCTTT
TRBD2	TRBJ2-5	NA	TRBV30	CAWSPKAGGPKTQYF	TGTGCCTGGAGCCCAAAAGCGGGAGGGCCGAAGACCCAGTACTTC
TRBD1	TRBJ1-1	NA	TRBV4-3	CASSQDYGTGHTEAFF	TGCGCCAGCAGCCAGGACTACGGGACAGGGCACACTGAAGCTTTCTTT
NA	TRBJ2-7	NA	TRBV27	CASSTGLSPYEQYF	TGTGCCAGCAGCACAGGGCTAAGTCCCTACGAGCAGTACTTC
NA	TRBJ2-1	NA	TRBV7-3	CASSLGGTLNNEQFF	TGTGCCAGCAGCTTAGGCGGGACCCTGAACAATGAGCAGTTCTTC
TRBD1	TRBJ1-5	NA	TRBV30	CAWSQGGNFNQPQHF	TGTGCCTGGAGCCAGGGGGGCAATTTCAATCAGCCCCAGCATTTT
NA	TRBJ1-5	NA	TRBV6-1	CASSEFRTVDSNQPQHF	TGTGCCAGCAGTGAATTTAGGACTGTCGATAGCAATCAGCCCCAGCATTTT
TRBD1	TRBJ1-1	NA	TRBV3-1/TRBV3-2	CASSQSGQGASDTEAFF	TGTGCCAGCAGCCAGAGCGGACAGGGGGCCTCGGACACTGAAGCTTTCTTT
NA	TRBJ2-6	NA	TRBV28	CASSFGQGRAGANVLTF	TGTGCCAGCAGTTTCGGGCAGGGGCGGGCTGGGGCCAACGTCCTGACTTTC
TRBD1	TRBJ2-1	NA	TRBV29-1	CSVGGQGGLNRYNEQFF	TGCAGCGTTGGGGGACAGGGCGGGTTGAACCGGTACAATGAGCAGTTCTTC
NA	TRBJ1-1	NA	TRBV18	CAGASSGFTEAFF	TGTGCCGGCGCCTCGAGCGGATTCACTGAAGCTTTCTTT
TRBD2	TRBJ2-5	NA	TRBV24-1	CATSDQTSGVGLTQYF	TGTGCCACCAGTGATCAGACTAGCGGAGTCGGGCTAACCCAGTACTTC
NA	TRBJ1-6	NA	TRBV19	CASSIGDSGNSPLHF	TGTGCCAGTAGTATCGGAGACAGTGGAAATTCACCCCTCCACTTT
NA	TRBJ1-3	NA	TRBV4-2	CASSQDSLPGQPLSGNTIYF	TGTGCCAGCAGCCAAGATAGCCTACCCGGACAGCCTCTCTCTGGAAACACCATATATTTT
TRBD1	TRBJ2-5	NA	TRBV28	CASTGGEETQYF	TGTGCCAGTACAGGGGGCGAAGAGACCCAGTACTTC
TRBD1	TRBJ1-2	NA	TRBV28	CASHRETGVNYGYTF	TGTGCCAGCCATAGAGAAACAGGGGTTAACTATGGCTACACCTTC
TRBD1	TRBJ1-6	NA	TRBV5-6	CASSGRDRAISNSPLHF	TGTGCCAGCAGCGGCCGGGACAGGGCTATTTCGAATTCACCCCTCCACTTT
NA	TRBJ1-4	NA	TRBV15	CATSRDQNNEKLFF	TGTGCCACCAGCAGAGATCAGAATAATGAAAAACTGTTTTTT
NA	TRBJ1-6	NA	TRBV5-5	CASSLDRNSPLHF	TGTGCCAGCAGCCTGGACAGAAATTCACCCCTCCACTTT
NA	TRBJ1-2	NA	TRBV7-9	CASSSLVGNRWKGYGYTF	TGTGCCAGCAGCTCACTAGTCGGAAATCGGTGGAAAGGCTATGGCTACACCTTC
NA	TRBJ1-5	NA	TRBV4-2	CASSPFAGGGQPQHF	TGTGCCAGCAGCCCCTTCGCGGGGGGTGGGCAGCCCCAGCATTTT
TRBD1	TRBJ2-1	NA	TRBV30	CAWRPTTGVKNEQFF	TGTGCCTGGAGGCCCACGACAGGGGTCAAGAATGAGCAGTTCTTC
NA	TRBJ1-2	NA	TRBV5-1	CASSLDGQSHGGYGYTF	TGCGCCAGCAGCTTGGATGGTCAGTCCCATGGCGGCTATGGCTACACCTTC
TRBD2	TRBJ2-7	NA	TRBV20-1	CSASSGSLYEQYF	TGCAGTGCTAGTAGCGGGAGTCTATACGAGCAGTACTTC
NA	TRBJ1-3	NA	TRBV28	CAHNSGSNSFSGNTIYF	TGTGCCCACAATTCCGGGAGCAACTCCTTCTCTGGAAACACCATATATTTT
TRBD2	TRBJ2-1	NA	TRBV5-6	CASSWAGTSVLEQFF	TGTGCCAGCAGCTGGGCCGGGACTAGCGTTTTGGAGCAGTTCTTC
NA	TRBJ1-3	few	TRBV30	CAWKLGADKSRGNTIYF	TGTGCCTGGAAGTTAGGTGCTGACAAATCGCGAGGAAACACCATATATTTT
NA	TRBJ1-2	NA	TRBV24-1	CATSGIQGSGGYTF	TGTGCCACCAGTGGAATACAGGGTTCGGGTGGCTACACCTTC
NA	TRBJ2-7	NA	TRBV7-2	CASSFMSGQYF	TGTGCCAGCAGCTTTATGTCAGGGCAGTACTTC
NA	TRBJ1-2	NA	TRBV11-2	CASSSLKNIRQAGLSYTF	TGTGCCAGCAGCTCACTAAAGAACATTCGACAGGCGGGCCTCAGCTACACCTTC
TRBD2	TRBJ2-7	NA	TRBV18	CASSPAGGYEQYF	TGTGCCAGCTCACCGGCGGGAGGGTACGAGCAGTACTTC
NA	TRBJ2-7	NA	TRBV5-1	CASSLERVGAPEQYF	TGCGCCAGCAGCTTAGAGCGGGTCGGAGCCCCCGAGCAGTACTTC
TRBD1	TRBJ1-4	NA	TRBV19	CASSIQQGATNEKLFF	TGTGCCAGTAGTATTCAGCAGGGGGCGACTAATGAAAAACTGTTTTTT
TRBD1	TRBJ1-1	NA	TRBV6-2/TRBV6-3	CASSYSRDRVPEAFF	TGTGCCAGCAGTTACTCCCGGGACAGGGTACCTGAAGCTTTCTTT
NA	TRBJ1-4	NA	TRBV7-9	CASSLSATNEKLFF	TGTGCCAGCAGCTTATCTGCAACTAATGAAAAACTGTTTTTT
TRBD1	TRBJ1-2	NA	TRBV2	CASRTGTGNGYTF	TGTGCCAGCAGGACCGGGACAGGGAATGGCTACACCTTC